Detailed here is one TCR beta chain. Its recognized antigen is unknown. Base quality data are lacking; no much larger clone is found one base away. The source of the sample is a study of lymphopenia after photon versus proton radiotherapy (dated by TCRdb to the late 2010s). Regarding the research as a whole: In patients with gastrointestinal tumors who developed high-grade lymphopenia, the study compared the immunological effects of photon radiation therapy with those of proton radiation therapy. The cohort included under 25 patients with gastrointestinal tumors who developed lymphopenia after receiving either photon or proton therapy. The study aimed to characterize how the two radiation modalities differ in their impact on the immune system. What the work shows at the level of the full study, not this receptor alone: Across the cohort, an inverse correlation was found between a larger post-nadir drop in TCR diversity and overall survival time among patients who died. During treatment, patients who received proton therapy stayed relatively stable, whereas patients who received photon therapy lost naive T cells and TCR diversity and gained effector/memory populations. The survival association was examined only in patients who died, and the authors described better survival with proton therapy as a possibility, not as a demonstrated result. Once the lymphocyte count had reached its nadir, the repertoires of photon-treated patients showed oligoclonal expansion, particularly of CD8+ Temra cells, and this expansion drove the decline in diversity.

The germline V gene (reference sequence) yields GTSNPN for CDR1 and SVGIG for CDR2. Germline trimming amounts to 3 bases on V and 10 bases on J, with 16 as the count of junction bases outside the gene matches. The CDR3 holds 17 amino acids from the cysteine to the phenylalanine. Only the CDR3 part of the read is kept: 51 bases, read in frame from the first base. Libraries were constructed by the immunoSEQ multiplex PCR assay. T cell repertoires were profiled by deep sequencing of rearranged TCR beta loci, alongside multiparametric flow cytometry. TCRdb holds this immuneACCESS table with in-frame rearrangements only. Some clones are missing; in checked studies, unresolved V genes explain under half, and the rest has no known cause. In this sample the table shows 65,000 to 85,000 clones, just under 95% of which occur a single time. The top ten constitute about 2.2% of the sample.

The receptor chain draws on TRBV30 and TRBJ1-6, with TRBD1 identical over 9 junction bases. The sample was peripheral blood, taken from a patient treated with photon-based radiotherapy. The TCR sequence derives from a woman in her thirties or forties with cholangiocarcinoma. CDR3 region: CAWRYTGGHRGSSPLHF. The sequenced DNA: TGTGCCTGGAGATATACAGGGGGCCATCGGGGTAGCTCACCCCTCCACTTT.